These 29 T cell receptor beta chains were sequenced from one sample in a study of T-cell reconstitution after alpha-beta-depleted transplantation in children. During its preparation, the TCRbeta library received unique molecular identifiers. TCRdb reprocessed the PCR reads with MiXCR, giving one entry per CDR3 protein. The sample yields some 290,000 distinct CDR3 sequences, roughly 25% seen once. The sequencing used PBMCs, mostly from graft donor cells, collected 180 days after TCRalphabeta/CD19-depleted stem cell transplant. The origin of the receptors is a male patient younger than 18 who had a stem cell transplant for acute lymphoblastic leukemia, so the T cells may come from the graft donor.

The V call is TRBV10-3, the J call TRBJ2-5; D not resolved. This CDR3 is 12 amino acids long. Germline values: CDR1 ENHRY, CDR2 SYGVKD. V was cut by 6 bases and J by 1 base, with 6 bases left in between. CDR3 nucleotides: TGTGCCATCAGCCGGGCCCAAGAGACCCAGTACTTC. The encoded protein is CAISRAQETQYF.

V is TRBV20-1 and J is TRBJ2-7; D gene ambiguous. V gave up 6 bases and J gave up 3 bases, with 9 bases separating them. CDR1 is DFQATT and CDR2 is SNEGSKA in the germline V gene (reference sequence). The CDR3 consists of 11 residues. This chain's CDR3 is CSATRYYEQYF. CDR3 DNA: TGCAGTGCGACTCGCTACTACGAGCAGTACTTC.

This clonotype was seen more than once but under ten times. A read error may account for a junction end that differs from germline. The chain couples TRBV7-6 to TRBJ2-5, with 11 bases that match TRBD2. Looked up from germline, CDR1 is SGHVS and CDR2 is FNYEAQ. The CDR3 loop spans 14 amino acids. As DNA, the CDR3 is TGTGCCAGCAGCTCCGAAGGGACTAGCGGTTTGAGGGACTTC. Amino acids: CASSSEGTSGLRDF.

This clonotype came up a few times. The gene calls are TRBV7-9 and TRBJ1-2; no clear D gene. The CDR3 sequence is 13 residues long. Germline V gene sequence: CDR1 SEHNR, CDR2 FQNEAQ (reference sequence). V was pared by 5 bases and J by 2 bases, with 9 bases between. CDR3 DNA: TGTGCCAGCAGCCACATCGAAAACTATGGCTACACCTTC. Translation: CASSHIENYGYTF.

The chain is built from TRBV5-6 and TRBJ2-7, with TRBD2 matching 8 bases. The V gene end was trimmed by 2 bases and the J gene end by 2 bases; junction bases not matched to a gene: 6. The V gene's germline CDR1 is SGHDT and CDR2 YYEEEE. This CDR3 contains 15 residues. CDR3 residues: CASSFWREDTYEQYF. The CDR3 nucleotides read TGTGCCAGCAGCTTTTGGCGGGAGGATACCTACGAGCAGTACTTC.

The rearrangement links TRBV5-1 to TRBJ2-7; possibly TRBD1 for D (5 bases). The V and J ends lost 7 bases and 3 bases respectively, with 17 bases between them. This CDR3 spans 14 amino acids. Germline CDR1 SGHRS, CDR2 YFSETQ. This CDR3 is CASRQLPTFYEQYF. CDR3 coding DNA: TGCGCCAGCCGACAGCTCCCTACCTTCTACGAGCAGTACTTC.

The DNA of the CDR3 is TGTGCCAGCAGCCCACATAAAGGAGCGGGAGGGGACGGGGAGCTGTTTTTT. Its translation is CASSPHKGAGGDGELFF. The chain couples TRBV11-2 to TRBJ2-2, with 10 bases that match TRBD2. With 5 bases clipped from V and 7 bases from J, the junction kept 13 bases outside the gene matches. Germline V lookup: CDR1 SGHAT, CDR2 FQNNGV. The CDR3 runs to 17 residues. The full variable domain, in which reference TRBV11-2 and TRBJ2-2 provide the parts outside the CDR3, is EAGVAQSPRYKIIEKRQSVAFWCNPISGHATLYWYQQILGQGPKLLIQFQNNGVVDDSQLPKDRFSAERLKGVDSTLKIQPAKLEDSAVYLCASSPHKGAGGDGELFFGEGSRLTVL.

This clonotype has a handful of counts. CDR3 loop: CASSLTGTSPIQYF. For the CDR3, the DNA is TGTGCCAGCAGTTTAACTGGGACTAGTCCCATTCAGTACTTC. V gene TRBV12-3 or TRBV12-4 combines with J gene TRBJ2-4; the match to TRBD2 covers 8 bases. The CDR3 contains 14 residues. V shed 2 bases, J shed 9 bases, and the junction held 6 bases outside the gene matches.

V gene TRBV20-1 combines with J gene TRBJ1-5, with a weak D call TRBD1 (6 bases). The CDR3 length is 14 residues. Trimming took 2 bases from V and 6 from J, leaving 14 bases between them. Germline V gives CDR1 DFQATT, CDR2 SNEGSKA (reference sequence). The chain's CDR3 is CSARSPGVGQPQHF. DNA of the CDR3: TGCAGTGCTAGATCTCCAGGGGTTGGTCAGCCCCAGCATTTT.

CDR3: CASSSHQGIREKLFF. CDR3 DNA: TGTGCCAGCAGTTCCCACCAGGGGATTCGCGAAAAACTGTTTTTT. V and J are TRBV6-5 and TRBJ1-4, with D perhaps TRBD1 (6 bases). V was clipped by 4 bases and J by 8 bases, with 17 bases between them. This CDR3 contains 15 residues. CDR1 and CDR2 (germline): MNHEY, SVGAGI.

CDR3 protein: CASSGDRAYEQYF. For the CDR3, the DNA is TGTGCCAGCAGTGGCGACAGGGCCTACGAGCAGTACTTC. The genes are TRBV28 and TRBJ2-7; TRBD1 aligns across 7 bases. V lost 5 bases to trimming and J lost 2 bases; unmatched junction nucleotides: 3. The CDR3 has 13 amino acids. In germline, CDR1 is MDHEN, CDR2 SYDVKM.

The chain links TRBV6-6 to TRBJ1-5; no reliable D call. V was cut by 2 bases and J by 1 base, with 3 bases left in between. Germline-derived CDR1 and CDR2 are MNHNY and SVGAGI (reference sequence). The CDR3 covers 13 residues. The CDR3 DNA reads as TGTGCCAGCAGTTACCAGAGCAATCAGCCCCAGCATTTT. Its translation is CASSYQSNQPQHF.

In its sample, this clonotype was seen once. CDR3 in amino acids: CASSPPGRQPQHF. The CDR3 region has the DNA TGCGCCAGCAGCCCGCCCGGACGTCAGCCCCAGCATTTT. V gene TRBV4-1 combines with J gene TRBJ1-5; D remains unclear. This CDR3 has 13 amino acids. Germline CDR1 MGHRA, CDR2 YSYEKL. Trimming stripped 4 bases from V and 6 bases from J, with 10 bases between.

The chain has TRBV2 and TRBJ2-5, with 8 bases fitting TRBD2. Germline trimming cut 7 bases from V and 3 bases from J; bases unmatched to any gene: 7. The CDR3 is 14 residues long. CDR1 and CDR2 from the germline V gene are SNHLY and FYNNEI. CDR3 amino acids: CASNDLAGKETQYF. The CDR3, as DNA: TGTGCCAGCAACGATCTAGCGGGCAAAGAGACCCAGTACTTC.

This clonotype has more than one count but fewer than ten. This chain connects TRBV4-2 to TRBJ2-3, with 12 bases aligning to TRBD2. The V gene end was trimmed by 4 bases and the J gene end by 5 bases; junction bases not matched to a gene: 10. The CDR3 covers 17 residues. Germline V gene lookup returns CDR1 LGHNA and CDR2 YNFKEQ. In DNA, the CDR3 is TGTGCCAGCAGCCGCCTAGCGGGAGGGCCCGCGGAAGATACGCAGTATTTT. Amino acid sequence: CASSRLAGGPAEDTQYF.

This chain joins TRBV12-3 or TRBV12-4 and TRBJ2-1; 7 nucleotides agree with TRBD1. Germline trimming cut 6 bases from V and 7 bases from J; bases unmatched to any gene: 9. This CDR3 has 14 amino acids. The DNA for the CDR3 is TGTGCCAGCAGGGGACAGTCTCTTAGGAATGAGCAGTTCTTC. Translating it yields CASRGQSLRNEQFF.

This clonotype occurred a few times. The chain has TRBV7-3 and TRBJ2-6; D gene uncertain. Trimming shortened V by 1 base and J by 0 bases, and 7 bases separated the two germline ends. The CDR3 has 16 residues. CDR1 and CDR2 from the germline V gene are SGHTA and FQGTGA. This chain's CDR3 is CASSLNGGSGANVLTF. DNA of the CDR3: TGTGCCAGCAGCTTAAACGGTGGCTCTGGGGCCAACGTCCTGACTTTC.

This clonotype was counted a few times. The chain joins TRBV28 to TRBJ1-5, with D possibly matching TRBD1 (5 bases). This CDR3 spans 15 amino acids. V was clipped by 1 base and J by 2 bases, with 9 bases between them. Germline V lookup: CDR1 MDHEN, CDR2 SYDVKM. CDR3 sequence: CASSLFRAGNQPQHF. The CDR3 DNA reads TGTGCCAGCAGTTTATTCAGGGCAGGCAATCAGCCCCAGCATTTT.

The chain has TRBV20-1 and TRBJ2-3; D is unclear. The CDR3 is made up of 14 amino acids. The V end was cut by 5 bases, the J end by 2 bases, with 14 bases between. The V gene's germline CDR1 is DFQATT and CDR2 SNEGSKA (reference sequence). The CDR3 loop is CSAALFGDTDTQYF. CDR3 nucleotide sequence: TGCAGTGCTGCCTTGTTTGGGGACACAGATACGCAGTATTTT.

V usage is TRBV6-1 and J usage is TRBJ2-7, with 7 positions matching TRBD2. Germline assignment: CDR1 MNHNS and CDR2 SASEGT. The trim removed 7 bases at V and 0 bases at J, leaving 6 bases unmatched. This CDR3 spans 14 amino acids. The chain's CDR3 is CASTERESSYEQYF. Here the CDR3 DNA reads TGTGCCAGCACCGAGCGGGAAAGCTCCTACGAGCAGTACTTC.

The V gene is TRBV9, the J gene TRBJ2-1; D call uncertain. V lost 0 bases and J 3 bases, leaving 10 bases between the germline ends. The CDR3 is made up of 15 amino acids. The germline CDR1 and CDR2 sequences are SGDLS and YYNGEE. The CDR3 coding sequence is TGTGCCAGCAGCGTAGCGGGCACCGACTACAATGAGCAGTTCTTC. Its protein is CASSVAGTDYNEQFF.

This clonotype has more than one count but fewer than ten. V is TRBV5-1 and J is TRBJ2-7; a possible D gene is TRBD1 (5 bases). The V end was cut by 5 bases, the J end by 2 bases, with 17 bases between. CDR3 size: 15 residues. CDR1 is SGHRS and CDR2 is YFSETQ in the germline V gene. The CDR3 coding sequence is TGCGCCAGCAGACCCGACTTGCCAGGGCCCTACGAGCAGTACTTC. Translating it yields CASRPDLPGPYEQYF.

The CDR3, as DNA: TGTGCCAGCAGTTACTCGAGGACAGGCTACACTGAAGCTTTCTTT. This encodes CASSYSRTGYTEAFF. The V call is TRBV6-5, the J call TRBJ1-1; 7 bases align to TRBD1. J gave up 3 bases and V 0 bases, and 4 bases lay outside the gene matches. Per the germline V gene, CDR1 is MNHEY and CDR2 is SVGAGI. This CDR3 contains 15 residues.

V usage is TRBV11-2 and J usage is TRBJ2-7; the D is unclear. V lost 5 bases and J lost 3, with 14 bases in between. The CDR3 is 14 amino acids. Germline assignment: CDR1 SGHAT and CDR2 FQNNGV. This chain's CDR3 is CASSKEPRDYEQYF. CDR3 bases: TGTGCCAGCAGCAAAGAACCACGAGACTACGAGCAGTACTTC.

The rearrangement joins TRBV12-3 or TRBV12-4 to TRBJ2-5, with 9 bases aligning to TRBD2. The ends lost 0 bases at V and 5 bases at J; junction bases unmatched: 10. The CDR3 has 17 amino acids. CDR3 nucleotides: TGTGCCAGCAGTTTAGCGCTAACGCGGGAGGGACTGGAGACCCAGTACTTC. This encodes CASSLALTREGLETQYF.

This chain connects TRBV12-3 or TRBV12-4 to TRBJ2-3, with D uncertain. There are 12 residues in the CDR3. Trimming shortened V by 6 bases and J by 1 base, and 5 bases separated the two germline ends. The CDR3 nucleotides are TGTGCCAGCAGACGTCGCACAGATACGCAGTATTTT. Translated: CASRRRTDTQYF.

This chain uses TRBV5-1 with TRBJ2-1; D is perhaps TRBD2 (5 bases). V lost 0 bases, J lost 0 bases, and 16 bases lay in between. The CDR3 totals 18 residues. In germline, CDR1 is SGHRS, CDR2 YFSETQ. CDR3 loop: CASSLGASLGSSYNEQFF. The CDR3 DNA follows: TGCGCCAGCAGCTTGGGTGCCTCACTTGGGAGCTCCTACAATGAGCAGTTCTTC.

In nucleotides, the CDR3 is TGTGCCACCAGCAGAGTGGGACACGGTGAGCAGTTCTTC. This gives the protein CATSRVGHGEQFF. V and J are TRBV15 and TRBJ2-1; TRBD1 is a possible D gene (6 bases). The length of the CDR3 is 13 residues. CDR1 LNHNV and CDR2 YYDKDF come from the germline V gene (reference sequence). V lost 1 base, J lost 9 bases, and 10 bases lay in between.

The rearrangement joins TRBV10-3 to TRBJ2-7, with D maybe TRBD1 (6 bases). The V gene lost 3 bases and the J gene lost 0 bases, with 9 bases spanning the gap. The CDR3 contains 14 residues. Germline loops: CDR1 ENHRY, CDR2 SYGVKD. The CDR3 spells CAISEGGSSYEQYF. Written as DNA, the CDR3 is TGTGCCATCAGTGAAGGGGGAAGCTCCTACGAGCAGTACTTC.